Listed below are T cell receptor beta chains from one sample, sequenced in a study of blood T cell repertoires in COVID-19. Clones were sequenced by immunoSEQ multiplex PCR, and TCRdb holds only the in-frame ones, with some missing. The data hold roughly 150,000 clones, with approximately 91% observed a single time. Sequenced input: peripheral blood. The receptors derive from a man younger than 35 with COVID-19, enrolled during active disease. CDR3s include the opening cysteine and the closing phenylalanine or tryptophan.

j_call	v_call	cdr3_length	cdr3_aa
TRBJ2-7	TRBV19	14	CASSTRTGAHEQYF
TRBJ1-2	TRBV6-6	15	CASSYSDRANYGYTF
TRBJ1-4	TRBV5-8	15	CASSIGQGRGEKLLF
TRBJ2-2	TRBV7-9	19	CASSLQGRLAGVGDGELFF
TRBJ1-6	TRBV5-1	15	CASSPQGLSDSPLHF
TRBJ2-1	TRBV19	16	CASSNPGQGRGYEQFF
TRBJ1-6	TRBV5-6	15	CASSLETVADSPLHF
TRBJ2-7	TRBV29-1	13	CSVTDSRSYEQYF
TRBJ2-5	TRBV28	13	CASSRDFQETQYF
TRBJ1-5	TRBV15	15	CATSRDSAENQPQHF
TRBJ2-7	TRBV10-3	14	CAISEDRGPFEQYF
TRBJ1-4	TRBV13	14	CASFRRDSNEKLLF
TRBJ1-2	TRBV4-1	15	CASSQDYRQNYGYTF
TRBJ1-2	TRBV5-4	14	CASSSTGRGGGYTF
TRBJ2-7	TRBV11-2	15	CASSSLAGGPYEQYF
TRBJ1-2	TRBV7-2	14	CASSREWGNYGYTF